This TCR beta chain was retrieved from a study of cytomegalovirus exposure and HLA in healthy donors. Study overall: From HLA-typed donors, an early data release held 70 million to 100 million unique TCRs.

The sample holds one count of this clone. Its cognate antigen is unknown. The CDR3 end shows no conserved phenylalanine or tryptophan, and so a read error is likely. Vbeta (60) and Jbeta (13) primers were used in the PCR. Measured with immunoSEQ multiplex PCR; TCRdb has only the in-frame clones, and not every one. Here the sample spans 150,000 to 200,000 clones, about 82% being singletons. The CDR3 runs to 15 residues. CDR1 is SNHLY, CDR2 FYNNEI, per germline. V gave up 3 bases and J gave up 4 bases; unmatched junction bases: 5. Notes on the study in general: Overall, about 160 TCR beta chains were annotated as cytomegalovirus-associated.

What was sequenced was PBMCs. The J gene is TRBJ1-2, the V gene TRBV2; 10 bases map to TRBD1. The receptor was isolated from a woman in her forties or fifties in good health and CMV-seronegative. The DNA for the CDR3 is TGTGCCAGCAGTGACGACAGGGGGCGAGCCTATGGCTACACCCTC. Its protein product is CASSDDRGRAYGYTL.